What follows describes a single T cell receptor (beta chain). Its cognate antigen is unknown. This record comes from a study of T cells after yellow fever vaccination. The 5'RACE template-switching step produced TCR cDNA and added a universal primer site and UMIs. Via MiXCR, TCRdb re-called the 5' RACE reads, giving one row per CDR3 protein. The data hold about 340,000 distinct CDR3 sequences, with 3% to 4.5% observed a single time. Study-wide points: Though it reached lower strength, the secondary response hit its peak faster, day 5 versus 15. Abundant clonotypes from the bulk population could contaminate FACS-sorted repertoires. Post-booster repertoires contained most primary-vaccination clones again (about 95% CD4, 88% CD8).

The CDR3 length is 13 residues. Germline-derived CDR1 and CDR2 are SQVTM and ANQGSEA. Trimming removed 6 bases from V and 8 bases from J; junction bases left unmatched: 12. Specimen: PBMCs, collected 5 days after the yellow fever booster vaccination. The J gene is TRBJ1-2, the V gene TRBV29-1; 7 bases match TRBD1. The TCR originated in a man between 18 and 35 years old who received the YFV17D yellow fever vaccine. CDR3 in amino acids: CSVRTGEIKGYTF. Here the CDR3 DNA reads TGCAGCGTGAGGACAGGAGAGATAAAGGGCTACACCTTC.